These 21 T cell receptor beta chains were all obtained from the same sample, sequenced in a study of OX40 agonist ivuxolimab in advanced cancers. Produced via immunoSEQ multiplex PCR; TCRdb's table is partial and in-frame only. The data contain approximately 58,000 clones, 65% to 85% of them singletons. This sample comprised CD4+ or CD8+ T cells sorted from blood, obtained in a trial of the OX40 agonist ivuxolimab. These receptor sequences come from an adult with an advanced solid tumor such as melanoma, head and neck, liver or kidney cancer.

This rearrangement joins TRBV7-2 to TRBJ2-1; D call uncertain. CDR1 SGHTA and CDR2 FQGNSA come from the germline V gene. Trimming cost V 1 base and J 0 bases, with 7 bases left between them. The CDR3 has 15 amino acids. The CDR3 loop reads CASSLDVSSYNEQFF. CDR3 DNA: TGTGCCAGCAGCTTAGACGTAAGCTCCTACAATGAGCAGTTCTTC.

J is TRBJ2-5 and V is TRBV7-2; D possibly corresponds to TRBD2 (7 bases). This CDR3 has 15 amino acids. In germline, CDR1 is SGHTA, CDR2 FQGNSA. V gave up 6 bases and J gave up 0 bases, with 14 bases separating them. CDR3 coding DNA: TGTGCCAGCAGGCCGGGGGGCCCGTACCAAGAGACCCAGTACTTC. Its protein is CASRPGGPYQETQYF.

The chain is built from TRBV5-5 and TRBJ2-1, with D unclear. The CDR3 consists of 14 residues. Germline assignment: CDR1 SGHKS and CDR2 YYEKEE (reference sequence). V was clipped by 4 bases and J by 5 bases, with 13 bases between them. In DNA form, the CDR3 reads TGTGCCAGCAGCAACCGGCCCACGGACAATGAGCAGTTCTTC. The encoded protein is CASSNRPTDNEQFF.

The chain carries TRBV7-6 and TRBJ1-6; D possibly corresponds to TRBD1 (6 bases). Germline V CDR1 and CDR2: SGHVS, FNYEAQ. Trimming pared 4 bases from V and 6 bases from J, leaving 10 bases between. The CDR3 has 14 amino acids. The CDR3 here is CASSYGQINSPLHF. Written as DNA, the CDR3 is TGTGCCAGCAGCTACGGACAGATTAATTCACCCCTCCACTTT.

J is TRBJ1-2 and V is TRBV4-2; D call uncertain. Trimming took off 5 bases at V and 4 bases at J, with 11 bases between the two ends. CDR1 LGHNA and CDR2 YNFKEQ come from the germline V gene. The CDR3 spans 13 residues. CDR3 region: CASSWGLSYGYTF. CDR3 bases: TGTGCCAGCAGCTGGGGTCTAAGCTATGGCTACACCTTC.

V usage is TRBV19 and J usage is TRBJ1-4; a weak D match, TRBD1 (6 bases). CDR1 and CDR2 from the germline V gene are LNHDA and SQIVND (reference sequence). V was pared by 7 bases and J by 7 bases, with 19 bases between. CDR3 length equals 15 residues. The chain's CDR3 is CASTYTQGRSEKLFF. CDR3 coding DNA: TGTGCCAGTACCTATACCCAGGGGAGGAGTGAAAAACTGTTTTTT.

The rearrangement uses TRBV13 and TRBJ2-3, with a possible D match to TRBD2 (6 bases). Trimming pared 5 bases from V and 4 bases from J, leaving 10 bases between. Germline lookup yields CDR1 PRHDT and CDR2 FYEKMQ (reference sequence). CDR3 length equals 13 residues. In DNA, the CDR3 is TGTGCCAGCAGCCCGGAGGGGCCAGATACGCAGTATTTT. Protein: CASSPEGPDTQYF.

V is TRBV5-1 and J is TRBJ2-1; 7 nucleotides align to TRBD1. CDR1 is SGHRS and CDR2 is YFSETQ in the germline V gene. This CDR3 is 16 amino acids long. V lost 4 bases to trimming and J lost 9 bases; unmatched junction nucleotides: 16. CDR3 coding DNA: TGCGCCAGCAGCCCGGGACACATGAAACCAGGGGGTGAGCAGTTCTTC. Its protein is CASSPGHMKPGGEQFF.

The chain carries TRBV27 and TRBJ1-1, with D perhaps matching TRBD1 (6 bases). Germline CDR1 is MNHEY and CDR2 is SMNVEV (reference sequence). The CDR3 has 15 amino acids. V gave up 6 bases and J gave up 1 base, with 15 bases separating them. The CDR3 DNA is TGTGCCAGCAGCGCGGGGGGCGCGTGGAACACTGAAGCTTTCTTT. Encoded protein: CASSAGGAWNTEAFF.

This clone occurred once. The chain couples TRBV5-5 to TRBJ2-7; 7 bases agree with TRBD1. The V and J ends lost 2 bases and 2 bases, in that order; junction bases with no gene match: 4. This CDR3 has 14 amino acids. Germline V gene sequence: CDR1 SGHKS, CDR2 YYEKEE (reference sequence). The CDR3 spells CASSLGQVTYEQYF. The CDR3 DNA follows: TGTGCCAGCAGCTTAGGACAGGTGACCTACGAGCAGTACTTC.

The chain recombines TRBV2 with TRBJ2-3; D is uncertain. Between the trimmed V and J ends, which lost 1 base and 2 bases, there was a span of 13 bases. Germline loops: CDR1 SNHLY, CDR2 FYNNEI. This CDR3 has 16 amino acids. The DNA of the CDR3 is TGTGCCAGCAGTGAAGGGGGTTGGAAGAACACAGATACGCAGTATTTT. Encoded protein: CASSEGGWKNTDTQYF. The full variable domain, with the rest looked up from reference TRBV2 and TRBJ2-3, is EPEVTQTPSHQVTQMGQEVILRCVPISNHLYFYWYRQILGQKVEFLVSFYNNEISEKSEIFDDQFSVERPDGSNFTLKIRSTKLEDSAMYFCASSEGGWKNTDTQYFGPGTRLTVL.

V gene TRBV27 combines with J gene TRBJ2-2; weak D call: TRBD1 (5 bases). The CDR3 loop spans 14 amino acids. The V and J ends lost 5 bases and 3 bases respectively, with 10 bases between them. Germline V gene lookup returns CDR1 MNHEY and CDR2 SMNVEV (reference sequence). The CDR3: CASSLRQHTGELFF. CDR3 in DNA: TGTGCCAGCAGTCTAAGACAGCACACCGGGGAGCTGTTTTTT.

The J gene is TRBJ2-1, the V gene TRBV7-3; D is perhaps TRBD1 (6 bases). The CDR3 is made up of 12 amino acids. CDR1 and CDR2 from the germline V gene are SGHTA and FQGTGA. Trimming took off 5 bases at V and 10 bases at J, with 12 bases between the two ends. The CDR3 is CASSRGGREQFF. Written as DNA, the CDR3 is TGTGCCAGCAGCCGAGGGGGAAGGGAGCAGTTCTTC.

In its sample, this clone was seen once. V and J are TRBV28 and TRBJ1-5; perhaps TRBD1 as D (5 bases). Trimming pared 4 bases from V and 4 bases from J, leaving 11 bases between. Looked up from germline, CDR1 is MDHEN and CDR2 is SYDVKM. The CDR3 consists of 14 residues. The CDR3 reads CASSSNRRNQPQHF. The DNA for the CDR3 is TGTGCCAGCAGTTCCAACAGGAGAAATCAGCCCCAGCATTTT.

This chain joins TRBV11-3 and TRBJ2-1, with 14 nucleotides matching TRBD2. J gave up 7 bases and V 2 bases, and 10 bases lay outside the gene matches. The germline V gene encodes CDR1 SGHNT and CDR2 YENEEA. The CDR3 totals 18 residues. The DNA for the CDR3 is TGTGCCAGCAGCTTAACGCATCGACTAGCGGGGGGGCCAAATGAGCAGTTCTTC. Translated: CASSLTHRLAGGPNEQFF.

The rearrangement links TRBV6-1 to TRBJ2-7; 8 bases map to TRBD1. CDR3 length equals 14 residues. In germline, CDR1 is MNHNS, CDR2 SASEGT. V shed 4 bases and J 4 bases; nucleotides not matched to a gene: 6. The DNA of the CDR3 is TGTGCCAGCAGTGGGGCTTGGGACAGGTACGAGCAGTACTTC. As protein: CASSGAWDRYEQYF.

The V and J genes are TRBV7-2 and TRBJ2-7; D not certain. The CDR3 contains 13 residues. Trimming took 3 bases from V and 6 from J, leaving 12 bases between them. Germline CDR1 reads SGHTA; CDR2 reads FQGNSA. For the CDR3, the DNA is TGTGCCAGCAGCTTTAGTACGGGCGGCGAGCAGTACTTC. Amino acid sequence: CASSFSTGGEQYF.

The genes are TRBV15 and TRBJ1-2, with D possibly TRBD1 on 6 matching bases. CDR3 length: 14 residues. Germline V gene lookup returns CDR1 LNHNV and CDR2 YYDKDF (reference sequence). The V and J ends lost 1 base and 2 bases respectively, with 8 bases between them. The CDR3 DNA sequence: TGTGCCACCAGCAGAGGGACAGCGAACTATGGCTACACCTTC. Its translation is CATSRGTANYGYTF.

CDR3 in amino acids: CASSLFLAGHNEQFF. In DNA, the CDR3 is TGTGCCAGCAGCTTATTTCTAGCGGGCCACAATGAGCAGTTCTTC. The chain combines TRBV7-3 with TRBJ2-1; 8 bases are a match to TRBD2. The CDR3 has 15 amino acids. Germline V CDR1 and CDR2: SGHTA, FQGTGA. V lost 2 bases, J lost 5 bases, and 5 bases stayed unmatched.

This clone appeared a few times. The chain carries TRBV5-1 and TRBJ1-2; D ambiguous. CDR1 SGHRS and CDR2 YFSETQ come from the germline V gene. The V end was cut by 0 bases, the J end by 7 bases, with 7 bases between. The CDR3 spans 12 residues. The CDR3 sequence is CASSLEARGYTF. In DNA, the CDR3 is TGCGCCAGCAGCTTGGAGGCGCGTGGCTACACCTTC. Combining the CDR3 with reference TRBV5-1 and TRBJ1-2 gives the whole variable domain KAGVTQTPRYLIKTRGQQVTLSCSPISGHRSVSWYQQTPGQGLQFLFEYFSETQRNKGNFPGRFSGRQFSNSRSEMNVSTLELGDSALYLCASSLEARGYTFGSGTRLTVV.

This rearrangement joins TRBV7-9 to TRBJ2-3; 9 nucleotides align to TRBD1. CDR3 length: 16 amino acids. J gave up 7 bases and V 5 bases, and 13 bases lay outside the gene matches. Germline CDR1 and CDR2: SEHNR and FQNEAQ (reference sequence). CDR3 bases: TGTGCCAGCAGCCCTACCCGAACAGGGGGCGGAAATACGCAGTATTTT. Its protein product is CASSPTRTGGGNTQYF.